Presented here are 2 T cell receptor beta chains from one specimen sequenced in a study of cytotoxic CD8 clonotypes in ibrutinib-treated CLL. Data came from immunoSEQ multiplex PCR; TCRdb stores just in-frame clones and leaves some out. The sample has 13,000 to 15,000 clones, around 70% seen once. The sequencing used PBMCs, collected before ibrutinib treatment. Source of these receptors: a human donor with chronic lymphocytic leukemia.

A few counts support this clone. The chain has TRBV11-2 and TRBJ2-2; 12 positions agree with TRBD2. Per germline, CDR1 SGHAT and CDR2 FQNNGV. The CDR3 extends over 16 amino acids. V shed 4 bases and J 5 bases; nucleotides not matched to a gene: 5. The CDR3 DNA reads TGTGCCAGCAGCTCTTGGACTAGCGGGGATACCGGGGAGCTGTTTTTT. It codes for CASSSWTSGDTGELFF.

The chain employs TRBV11-2 and TRBJ1-2; tentatively, D is TRBD1 (5 bases). The ends were cut back, 5 bases at V and 4 bases at J, with 8 bases in the middle. This CDR3 is 12 amino acids long. CDR1 is SGHAT and CDR2 is FQNNGV in the germline V gene. The CDR3 DNA follows: TGTGCCAGCAGCGCCCAGGGCTATGGCTACACCTTC. Protein: CASSAQGYGYTF.